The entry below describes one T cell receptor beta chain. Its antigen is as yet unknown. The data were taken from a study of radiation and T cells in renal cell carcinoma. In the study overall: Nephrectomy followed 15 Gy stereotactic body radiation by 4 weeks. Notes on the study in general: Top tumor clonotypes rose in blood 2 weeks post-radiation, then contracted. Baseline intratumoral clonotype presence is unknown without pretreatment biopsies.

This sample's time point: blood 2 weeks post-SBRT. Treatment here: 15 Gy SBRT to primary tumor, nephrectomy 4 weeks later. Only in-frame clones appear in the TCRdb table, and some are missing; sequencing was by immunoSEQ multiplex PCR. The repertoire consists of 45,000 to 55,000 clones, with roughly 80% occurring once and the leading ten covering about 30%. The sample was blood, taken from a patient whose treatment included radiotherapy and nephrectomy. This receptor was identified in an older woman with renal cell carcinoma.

Written as DNA, the CDR3 is TGTGCCAGCAGCTTATCAGGGATGTTGAACACTGAAGCTTTCTTT. Translation: CASSLSGMLNTEAFF. This chain connects TRBV7-8 to TRBJ1-1; D perhaps matches TRBD1 (5 bases). The CDR3 consists of 15 residues. Trimming removed 2 bases at V and 0 bases at J, with 10 bases between. Per the germline V gene, CDR1 is SGHVS and CDR2 is FQNEAQ.